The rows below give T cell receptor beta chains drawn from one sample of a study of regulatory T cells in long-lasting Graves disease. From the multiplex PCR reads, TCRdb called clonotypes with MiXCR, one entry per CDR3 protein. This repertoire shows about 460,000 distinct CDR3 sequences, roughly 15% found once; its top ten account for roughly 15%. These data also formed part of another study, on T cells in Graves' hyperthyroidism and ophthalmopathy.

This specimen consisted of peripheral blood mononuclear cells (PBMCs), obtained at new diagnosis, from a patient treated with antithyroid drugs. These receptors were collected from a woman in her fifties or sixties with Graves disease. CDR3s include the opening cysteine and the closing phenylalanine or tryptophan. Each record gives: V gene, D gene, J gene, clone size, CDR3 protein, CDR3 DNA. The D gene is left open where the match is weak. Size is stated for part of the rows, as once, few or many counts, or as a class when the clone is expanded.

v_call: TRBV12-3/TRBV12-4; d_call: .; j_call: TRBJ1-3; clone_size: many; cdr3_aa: CASRASSGNTIYF; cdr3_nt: TGTGCCAGCCGGGCATCCTCTGGAAACACCATATATTTT
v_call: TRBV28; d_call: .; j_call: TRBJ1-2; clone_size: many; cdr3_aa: CASSSPTEYTTNYGYTF; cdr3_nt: TGTGCCAGCAGTTCACCGACGGAATATACTACTAACTATGGCTACACCTTC
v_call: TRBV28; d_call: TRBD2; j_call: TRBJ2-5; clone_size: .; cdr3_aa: CASRSWTSGIQETQYF; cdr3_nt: TGTGCCAGCAGGAGTTGGACTAGCGGAATCCAAGAGACCCAGTACTTC
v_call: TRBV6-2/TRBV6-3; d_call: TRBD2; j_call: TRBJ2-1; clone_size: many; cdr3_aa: CASSYLAGPGYEQFF; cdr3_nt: TGTGCCAGCAGTTACCTAGCGGGCCCAGGTTATGAGCAGTTCTTC
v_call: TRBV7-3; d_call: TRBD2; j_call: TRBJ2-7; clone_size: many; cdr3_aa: CASSLTGGSGYEQYF; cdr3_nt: TGTGCCAGCAGCTTAACAGGCGGGAGCGGCTACGAGCAGTACTTC
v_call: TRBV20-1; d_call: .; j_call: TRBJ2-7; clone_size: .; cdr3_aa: CSAGPTGTPEQYF; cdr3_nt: TGCAGTGCTGGCCCGACCGGGACCCCGGAGCAGTACTTC
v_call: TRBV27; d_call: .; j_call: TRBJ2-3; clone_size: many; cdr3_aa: CASSPIFGAAQYF; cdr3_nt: TGTGCCAGCAGCCCCATATTTGGAGCCGCGCAGTATTTT
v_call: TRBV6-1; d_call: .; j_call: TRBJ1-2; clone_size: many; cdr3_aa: CASSEGAVYGYTF; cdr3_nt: TGTGCCAGCAGTGAAGGGGCAGTCTATGGCTACACCTTC
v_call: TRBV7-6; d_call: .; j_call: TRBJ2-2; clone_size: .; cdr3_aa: CASSLFPGQGGTGELFF; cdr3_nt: TGTGCCAGCAGCTTATTCCCCGGGCAGGGGGGCACCGGGGAGCTGTTTTTT
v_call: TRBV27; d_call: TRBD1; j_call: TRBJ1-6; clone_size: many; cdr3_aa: CASRTGGTGYSPLHF; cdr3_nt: TGTGCCAGCAGAACCGGAGGGACAGGGTATTCACCCCTCCACTTT
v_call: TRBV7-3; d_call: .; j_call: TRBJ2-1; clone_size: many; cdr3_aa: CASSLYSTSSYNEQFF; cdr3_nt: TGTGCCAGCAGCTTATACTCGACTAGCTCCTACAATGAGCAGTTCTTC
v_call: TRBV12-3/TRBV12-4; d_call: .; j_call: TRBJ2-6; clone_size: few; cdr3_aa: CASSLNQGAGTNVLTF; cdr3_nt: TGTGCCAGCAGTTTAAACCAAGGGGCTGGGACCAACGTCCTGACTTTC
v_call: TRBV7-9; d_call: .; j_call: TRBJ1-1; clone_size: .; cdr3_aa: CASSFSVGEATEAFF; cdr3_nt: TGTGCCAGCAGCTTTTCTGTTGGGGAGGCCACTGAAGCTTTCTTT
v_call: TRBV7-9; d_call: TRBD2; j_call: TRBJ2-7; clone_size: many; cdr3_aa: CASSPWTSGRASYEQYF; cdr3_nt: TGTGCCAGCAGCCCGTGGACTAGCGGGAGGGCCTCCTACGAGCAGTACTTC
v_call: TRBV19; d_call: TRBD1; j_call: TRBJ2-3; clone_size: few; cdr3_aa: CASSRQGYTDTQYF; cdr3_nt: TGTGCCAGTAGCCGACAGGGGTACACAGATACGCAGTATTTT
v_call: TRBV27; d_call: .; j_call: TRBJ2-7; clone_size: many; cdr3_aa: CASSSVYEQYF; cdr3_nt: TGTGCCAGCAGTTCCGTCTACGAGCAGTACTTC
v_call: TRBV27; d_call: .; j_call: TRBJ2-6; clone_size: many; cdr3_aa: CASSFGTGANVLTF; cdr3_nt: TGTGCCAGCAGCTTTGGTACTGGGGCCAACGTCCTGACTTTC
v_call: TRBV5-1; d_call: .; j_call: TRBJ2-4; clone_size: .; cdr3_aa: CASSLLGFRDLKAKNIQYF; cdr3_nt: TGTGCCAGCAGCTTGTTGGGGTTTCGAGACTTAAAAGCCAAAAACATTCAGTACTTC
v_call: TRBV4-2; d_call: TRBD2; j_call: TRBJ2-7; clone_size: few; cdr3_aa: CASSHRELAGVESYEQYF; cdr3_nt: TGTGCCAGCAGCCATCGGGAGCTAGCGGGAGTAGAAAGCTACGAGCAGTACTTC
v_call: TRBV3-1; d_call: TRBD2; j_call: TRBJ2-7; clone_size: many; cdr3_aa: CASSQDSGRVDEQYF; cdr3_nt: TGTGCCAGCAGCCAAGATAGCGGGAGGGTCGACGAGCAGTACTTC
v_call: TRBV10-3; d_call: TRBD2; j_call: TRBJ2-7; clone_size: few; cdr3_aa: CAIKGTSGRLGEQYF; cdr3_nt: TGTGCCATCAAAGGGACTAGCGGGAGGTTGGGCGAGCAGTACTTC
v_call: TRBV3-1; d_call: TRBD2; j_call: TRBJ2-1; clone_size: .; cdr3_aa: CASSQGLAENNEQFF; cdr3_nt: TGTGCCAGCAGCCAAGGACTAGCGGAAAACAATGAGCAGTTCTTC
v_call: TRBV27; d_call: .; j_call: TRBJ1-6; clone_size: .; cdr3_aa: CASSFKGSYNSPLHF; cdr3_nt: TGTGCCAGCAGTTTTAAAGGCTCCTATAATTCACCCCTCCACTTT
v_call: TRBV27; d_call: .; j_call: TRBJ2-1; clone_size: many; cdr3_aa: CASTLGLGNEQFF; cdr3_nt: TGTGCCAGCACCCTTGGCCTAGGGAATGAGCAGTTCTTC
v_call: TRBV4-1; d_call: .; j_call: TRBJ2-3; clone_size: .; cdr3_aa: CASSQGGTGTDTQYF; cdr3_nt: TGCGCCAGCAGCCAAGGAGGAACAGGAACAGATACGCAGTATTTT
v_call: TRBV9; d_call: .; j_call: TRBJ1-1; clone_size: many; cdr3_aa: CASSAEDFDTEAFF; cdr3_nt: TGTGCCAGCAGCGCAGAAGATTTCGACACTGAAGCTTTCTTT
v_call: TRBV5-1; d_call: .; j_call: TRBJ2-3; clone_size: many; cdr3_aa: CASSPPGPKEDTQYF; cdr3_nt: TGCGCCAGCAGCCCGCCGGGCCCGAAGGAGGATACGCAGTATTTT